Shown below are 9 T cell receptor beta chains from a single sample sequenced in a study of T cell changes during pregnancy in multiple sclerosis. Assay used: immunoSEQ multiplex PCR; TCRdb lists only in-frame clones, some missing. The top ten hold 1.5% of the sample, which has some 94,000 clones, roughly 90% seen once. The specimen comprised peripheral blood, sampled in the first trimester of pregnancy. The receptors come from a female donor with multiple sclerosis, enrolled in a pregnancy study.

V and J are TRBV4-1 and TRBJ2-5; TRBD2 is a possible D gene (5 bases). In germline, CDR1 is MGHRA, CDR2 YSYEKL. The CDR3 is 14 amino acids. The ends were cut back, 4 bases at V and 5 bases at J, with 14 bases in the middle. CDR3 in amino acids: CASSRALRGETQYF. In DNA form, the CDR3 reads TGCGCCAGCAGCCGCGCACTCCGGGGTGAGACCCAGTACTTC.

This sequence joins TRBV7-9 and TRBJ1-3, with TRBD1 matching 8 bases. Germline-derived CDR1 and CDR2 are SEHNR and FQNEAQ (reference sequence). The CDR3 contains 15 residues. Trimming at V came to 5 bases and at J to 8 bases, leaving 11 bases not matched to a gene. The CDR3: CASSRLQGARDTIYF. The DNA of the CDR3 is TGTGCCAGCAGCCGACTCCAGGGGGCGCGGGACACCATATATTTT.

This clone was observed once. The CDR3 region is CASNPGALDTQYF. The CDR3 DNA reads as TGCGCCAGCAACCCGGGAGCCTTAGATACGCAGTATTTT. The chain recombines TRBV5-1 with TRBJ2-3; the D gene is possibly TRBD2 (6 bases). CDR3 length: 13 residues. Trimming took 6 bases from V and 5 from J, leaving 13 bases between them. CDR1 and CDR2 (germline): SGHRS, YFSETQ.

This sequence joins TRBV10-3 and TRBJ2-3; D gene ambiguous. This CDR3 contains 12 residues. CDR1 is ENHRY and CDR2 is SYGVKD in the germline V gene. V lost 10 bases, J lost 5 bases, and 13 bases lay in between. The CDR3 spells CATSESGDTQYF. CDR3 coding DNA: TGTGCCACCTCGGAGTCGGGAGATACGCAGTATTTT.

This clone appeared a single time. V usage is TRBV9 and J usage is TRBJ1-5; TRBD1 agrees at 7 bases. The CDR3 is made up of 24 amino acids. CDR1 and CDR2 from the germline V gene are SGDLS and YYNGEE. Trimming at V came to 5 bases and at J to 0 bases, leaving 32 bases not matched to a gene. CDR3 residues: CASSLPGQRFLQADANYSNQPQHF. For the CDR3, the DNA is TGTGCCAGCAGTCTACCGGGACAGAGATTCCTTCAAGCCGACGCAAATTATAGCAATCAGCCCCAGCATTTT.

CDR3 protein: CASRSLEGDRETQYF. Here the CDR3 DNA reads TGTGCCAGCAGATCATTGGAAGGGGATAGGGAGACCCAGTACTTC. The genes are TRBV2 and TRBJ2-5; D possibly corresponds to TRBD1 (5 bases). Germline CDR1 SNHLY, CDR2 FYNNEI. The CDR3 totals 15 residues. Trimming cost V 6 bases and J 5 bases, with 19 bases left between them.

This clone was counted between two and nine times. The chain links TRBV19 to TRBJ2-2; a possible D gene is TRBD2 (5 bases). This CDR3 spans 13 amino acids. Germline V CDR1 and CDR2: LNHDA, SQIVND (reference sequence). The V end was cut by 3 bases, the J end by 5 bases, with 7 bases between. The CDR3 DNA reads as TGTGCCAGTAGTATGTCGGGGACCGGGGAGCTGTTTTTT. Translating gives CASSMSGTGELFF.

CDR3 bases: TGTGCCAGCAGTCGGGAGGCGACTAATGAAAAACTGTTTTTT. Its protein is CASSREATNEKLFF. The chain has TRBV27 and TRBJ1-4, with D uncertain. The CDR3 is made up of 14 amino acids. With 5 bases removed from V and 2 bases from J, the gap between germline ends came to 9 bases. Germline lookup yields CDR1 MNHEY and CDR2 SMNVEV (reference sequence).

This chain connects TRBV5-1 to TRBJ2-2; 8 positions match TRBD1. V was clipped by 3 bases and J by 2 bases; unmatched bases: 6. There are 16 residues in the CDR3. Germline V gene lookup returns CDR1 SGHRS and CDR2 YFSETQ. CDR3 in DNA: TGCGCCAGCAGCTGGGGTGCAGGGGGCAACACCGGGGAGCTGTTTTTT. Its protein product is CASSWGAGGNTGELFF.